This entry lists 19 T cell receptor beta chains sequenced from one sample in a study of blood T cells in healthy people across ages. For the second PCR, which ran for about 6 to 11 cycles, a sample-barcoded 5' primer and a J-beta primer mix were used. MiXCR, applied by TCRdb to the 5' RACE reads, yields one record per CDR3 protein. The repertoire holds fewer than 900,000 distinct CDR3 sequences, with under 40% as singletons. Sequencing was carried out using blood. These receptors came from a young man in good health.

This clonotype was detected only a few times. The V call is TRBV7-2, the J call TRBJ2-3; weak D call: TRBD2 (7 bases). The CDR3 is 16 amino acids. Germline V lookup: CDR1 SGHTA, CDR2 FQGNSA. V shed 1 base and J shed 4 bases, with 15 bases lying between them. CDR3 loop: CASSLGSVGGADTQYF. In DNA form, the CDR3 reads TGTGCCAGCAGCTTAGGGAGTGTAGGGGGGGCAGATACGCAGTATTTT.

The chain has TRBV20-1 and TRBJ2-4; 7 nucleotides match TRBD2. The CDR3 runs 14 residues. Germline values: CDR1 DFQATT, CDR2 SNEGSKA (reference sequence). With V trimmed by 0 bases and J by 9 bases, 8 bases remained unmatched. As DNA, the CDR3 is TGCAGTGCTAGAGATCTCACCCAGCGGGGCATTCAGTACTTC. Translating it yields CSARDLTQRGIQYF.

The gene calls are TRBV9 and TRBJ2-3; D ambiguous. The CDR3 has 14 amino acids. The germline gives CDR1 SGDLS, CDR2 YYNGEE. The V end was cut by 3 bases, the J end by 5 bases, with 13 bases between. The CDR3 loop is CASSERRTIDTQYF. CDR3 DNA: TGTGCCAGCAGCGAGAGACGGACCATAGATACGCAGTATTTT.

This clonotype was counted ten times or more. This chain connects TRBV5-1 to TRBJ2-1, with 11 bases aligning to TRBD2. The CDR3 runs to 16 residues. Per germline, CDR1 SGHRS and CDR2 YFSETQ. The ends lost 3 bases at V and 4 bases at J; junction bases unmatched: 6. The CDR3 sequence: CASSWATSGAYNEQFF. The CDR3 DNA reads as TGCGCCAGCAGCTGGGCGACTAGCGGGGCTTACAATGAGCAGTTCTTC.

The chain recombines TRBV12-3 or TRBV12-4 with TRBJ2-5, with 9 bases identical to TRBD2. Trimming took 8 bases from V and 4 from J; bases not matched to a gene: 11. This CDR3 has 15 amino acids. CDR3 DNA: TGTGCCAGCGGGGCTAGCGGGGCGCTTAGAGAGACCCAGTACTTC. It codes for CASGASGALRETQYF.

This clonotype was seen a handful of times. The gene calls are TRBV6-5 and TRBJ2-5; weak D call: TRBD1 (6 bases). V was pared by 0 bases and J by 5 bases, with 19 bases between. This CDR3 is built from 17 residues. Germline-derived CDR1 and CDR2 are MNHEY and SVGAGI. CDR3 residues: CASSYSSGAGVSETQYF. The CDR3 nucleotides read TGTGCCAGCAGTTACTCTTCCGGGGCAGGGGTCAGTGAGACCCAGTACTTC.

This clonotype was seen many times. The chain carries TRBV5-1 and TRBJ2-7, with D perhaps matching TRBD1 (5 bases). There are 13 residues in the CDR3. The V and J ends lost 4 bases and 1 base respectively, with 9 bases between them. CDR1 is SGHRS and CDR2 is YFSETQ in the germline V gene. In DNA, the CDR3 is TGCGCCAGCAGCCGGACACCTTCCTACGAGCAGTACTTC. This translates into CASSRTPSYEQYF.

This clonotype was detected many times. As DNA, the CDR3 is TGCGCCAGCAGCCAAGATGGGGAAGGGAACGGCAATCAGCCCCAGCATTTT. Residues: CASSQDGEGNGNQPQHF. J is TRBJ1-5 and V is TRBV4-1; D unclear. V dropped 0 bases and J dropped 2 bases, with 14 bases sitting between them. The CDR3 is 17 amino acids. Looked up from germline, CDR1 is MGHRA and CDR2 is YSYEKL.

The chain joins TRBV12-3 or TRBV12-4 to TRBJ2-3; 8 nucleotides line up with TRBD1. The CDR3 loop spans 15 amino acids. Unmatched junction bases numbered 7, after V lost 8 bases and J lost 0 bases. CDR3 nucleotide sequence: TGTGCCAGCTGTCCCGGACAGGGCAGCACAGATACGCAGTATTTT. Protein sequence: CASCPGQGSTDTQYF.

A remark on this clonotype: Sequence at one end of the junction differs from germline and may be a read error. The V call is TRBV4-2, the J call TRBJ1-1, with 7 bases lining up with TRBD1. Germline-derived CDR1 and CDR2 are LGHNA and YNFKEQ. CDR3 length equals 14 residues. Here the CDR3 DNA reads TGTACCAGCAGCCAAGGGACAGCGAACACTGAAGCTTTCTTT. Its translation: CTSSQGTANTEAFF.

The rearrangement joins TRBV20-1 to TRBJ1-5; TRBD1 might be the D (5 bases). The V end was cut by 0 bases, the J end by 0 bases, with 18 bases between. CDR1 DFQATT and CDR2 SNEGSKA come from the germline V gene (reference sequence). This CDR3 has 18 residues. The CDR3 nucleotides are TGCAGTGCTAGAGATTGGCTCTCGGGGGGGTATAGCAATCAGCCCCAGCATTTT. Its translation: CSARDWLSGGYSNQPQHF.

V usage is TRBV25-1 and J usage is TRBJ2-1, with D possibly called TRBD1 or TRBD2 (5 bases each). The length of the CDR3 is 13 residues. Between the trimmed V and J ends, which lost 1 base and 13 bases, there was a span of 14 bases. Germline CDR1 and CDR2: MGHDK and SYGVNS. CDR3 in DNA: TGTGCCAGCAGTGAATTGGGGGAAAAGGAACAGTTCTTC. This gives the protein CASSELGEKEQFF.

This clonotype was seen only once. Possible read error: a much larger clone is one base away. CDR3 DNA sequence: TGTGCCAGCAGCCCGGACACCCTTAGGGCAGATACGCAGTATTTT. It encodes CASSPDTLRADTQYF. The chain is built from TRBV7-2 and TRBJ2-3; D is perhaps TRBD1 (5 bases). Between the trimmed V and J ends, which lost 5 bases and 4 bases, there was a span of 16 bases. The CDR3 runs to 15 residues. Per the germline V gene, CDR1 is SGHTA and CDR2 is FQGNSA.

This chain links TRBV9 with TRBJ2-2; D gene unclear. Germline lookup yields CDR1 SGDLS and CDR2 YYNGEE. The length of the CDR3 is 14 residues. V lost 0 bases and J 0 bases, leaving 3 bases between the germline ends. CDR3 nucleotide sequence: TGTGCCAGCAGCGTAGTACCGAACACCGGGGAGCTGTTTTTT. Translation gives CASSVVPNTGELFF.

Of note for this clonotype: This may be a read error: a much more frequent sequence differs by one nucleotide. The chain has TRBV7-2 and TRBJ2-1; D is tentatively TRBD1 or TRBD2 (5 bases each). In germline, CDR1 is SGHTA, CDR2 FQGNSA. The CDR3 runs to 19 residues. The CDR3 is CASSLTHLQGPRSYSEQFF. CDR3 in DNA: TGTGCCAGCAGCTTAACACACCTTCAGGGACCCCGCTCCTACAGTGAGCAGTTCTTC.

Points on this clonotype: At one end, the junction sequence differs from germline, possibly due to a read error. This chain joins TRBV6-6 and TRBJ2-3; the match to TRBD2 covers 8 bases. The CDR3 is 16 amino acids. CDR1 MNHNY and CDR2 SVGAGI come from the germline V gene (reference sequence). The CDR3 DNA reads TGTGCCAGCAATTACGGGGGGGGAAGTAGCACAGATACGCAGTATTTT. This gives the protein CASNYGGGSSTDTQYF.

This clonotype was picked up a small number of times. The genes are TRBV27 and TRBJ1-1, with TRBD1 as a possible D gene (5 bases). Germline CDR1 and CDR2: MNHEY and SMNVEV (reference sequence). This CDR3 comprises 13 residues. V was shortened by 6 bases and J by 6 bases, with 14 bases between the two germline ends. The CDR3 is CASSHGRGAEAFF. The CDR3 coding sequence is TGTGCCAGCAGCCACGGACGGGGCGCTGAAGCTTTCTTT.

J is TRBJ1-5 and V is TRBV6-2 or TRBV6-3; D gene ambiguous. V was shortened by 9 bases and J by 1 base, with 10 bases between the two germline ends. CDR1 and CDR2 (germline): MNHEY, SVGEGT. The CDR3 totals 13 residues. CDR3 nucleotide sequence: TGTGCCAGTACGCCGGGGAGCAATCAGCCCCAGCATTTT. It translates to CASTPGSNQPQHF.

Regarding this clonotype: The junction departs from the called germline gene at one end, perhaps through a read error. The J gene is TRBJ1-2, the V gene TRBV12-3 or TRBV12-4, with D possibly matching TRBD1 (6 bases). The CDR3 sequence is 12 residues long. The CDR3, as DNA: TGTGCCGGCAGGACACAGGGTGGAGGCTACACCTTC. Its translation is CAGRTQGGGYTF.